Given below is one T cell receptor (beta chain) in context. This entry comes from a study of blood T cell repertoires in COVID-19. Study details: The United States, Italy and Spain supplied acute and convalescent COVID-19 samples.

This CDR3 is 15 amino acids long. CDR1 SGDLS and CDR2 YYNGEE come from the germline V gene. J gave up 7 bases and V 4 bases, and 10 bases lay outside the gene matches. Measured with immunoSEQ multiplex PCR; TCRdb has only the in-frame clones, and not every one. The sample has around 94,000 clones, about 91% seen once. The sequencing input was peripheral blood. This rearrangement joins TRBV9 to TRBJ2-1; 8 bases are a match to TRBD1. This receptor was obtained from a man aged 18 to 30 with acute or convalescent COVID-19. The CDR3 DNA reads as TGTGCCAGCAGCCCCGGACAGGGATTTGGGAATGAGCAGTTCTTC. Its protein product is CASSPGQGFGNEQFF.